This T cell receptor beta chain was retrieved from a study of blood T cell repertoires in COVID-19. About the study: PBMCs, B-cell-depleted T cells, or T cells were the source of the cDNA or gDNA that made up the material.

Authors' methods: The assay estimated nucleated cells by amplifying reference gene primers. Generated by immunoSEQ multiplex PCR, the TCRdb table keeps only in-frame clones and is missing some. From that table come the V and J calls and clone size; the DNA was used to work out D and trimming. The sample holds a few hundred thousand clones; 70% to 90% are singletons and the top ten take just over 7%. This clone was counted once. This TCR was recovered from a human donor in a cohort sampled during active COVID-19. Sequencing was done on a sample of peripheral blood.

CDR3 DNA sequence: TGTGCCAGCAGCGTAAACTCCCATCCCAATGAGCAGTTCTTC. Translation gives CASSVNSHPNEQFF. The V gene is TRBV9, the J gene TRBJ2-1; D is unclear. Between the trimmed V and J ends, which lost 1 base and 6 bases, there was a span of 11 bases. The CDR3 extends over 14 amino acids. Germline CDR1 and CDR2: SGDLS and YYNGEE.